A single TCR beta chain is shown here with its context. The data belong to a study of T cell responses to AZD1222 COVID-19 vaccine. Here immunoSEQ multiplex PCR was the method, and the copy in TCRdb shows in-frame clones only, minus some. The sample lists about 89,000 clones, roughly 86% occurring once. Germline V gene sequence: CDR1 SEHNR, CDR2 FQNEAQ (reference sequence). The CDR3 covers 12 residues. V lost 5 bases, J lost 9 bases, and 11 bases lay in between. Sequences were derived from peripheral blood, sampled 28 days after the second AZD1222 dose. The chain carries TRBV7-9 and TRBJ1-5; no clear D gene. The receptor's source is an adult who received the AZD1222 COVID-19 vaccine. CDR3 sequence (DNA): TGTGCCAGCAGCCCCCACCTCGGGCCCCAGCATTTT. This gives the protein CASSPHLGPQHF.